Each of the 15 T cell receptor beta chains below was sequenced from the same sample in a study of sequential checkpoint blockade in melanoma. Documented treatment: randomized to nivolumab then ipilimumab (arm A) or the reverse (arm B). Data came from immunoSEQ multiplex PCR; TCRdb stores just in-frame clones and leaves some out. The sample has tens of thousands of clones, roughly 86% seen once; the top ten hold about 9.9%. Sequences were derived from CD8+ T cells sorted from blood (inferred from file names), sampled from a patient given nivolumab and ipilimumab in sequence. The receptors were gathered from a human donor with melanoma.

The V and J genes are TRBV7-8 and TRBJ1-1; TRBD1 might be the D (6 bases). V gave up 4 bases and J gave up 1 base, with 19 bases separating them. The CDR3 loop spans 17 amino acids. Germline CDR1 reads SGHVS; CDR2 reads FQNEAQ. CDR3 loop: CASSSSGGETSNTEAFF. The CDR3 DNA reads TGTGCCAGCAGCTCATCGGGGGGCGAGACCTCGAACACTGAAGCTTTCTTT.

The chain links TRBV5-4 to TRBJ1-5; 7 bases are shared with TRBD1. Germline trimming cut 4 bases from V and 7 bases from J; bases unmatched to any gene: 5. The V gene's germline CDR1 is SGHNT and CDR2 YYREEE (reference sequence). CDR3 length: 13 residues. The CDR3 loop is CASSPDREQPQHF. Here the CDR3 DNA reads TGTGCCAGCAGCCCCGACAGGGAGCAGCCCCAGCATTTT. The full variable domain, rest sourced from reference TRBV5-4 and TRBJ1-5, is ETGVTQSPTHLIKTRGQQVTLRCSSQSGHNTVSWYQQALGQGPQFIFQYYREEENGRGNFPPRFSGLQFPNYSSELNVNALELDDSALYLCASSPDREQPQHFGDGTRLSIL.

This clone has only a few counts. V gene TRBV19 combines with J gene TRBJ1-5, with a possible D match to TRBD1 (5 bases). V lost 7 bases to trimming and J lost 6 bases, with 16 bases between them. The CDR3 spans 14 residues. Germline CDR1 reads LNHDA; CDR2 reads SQIVND (reference sequence). CDR3 in amino acids: CASNRGDSGQPQHF. In nucleotides, the CDR3 is TGTGCCAGTAATCGGGGGGATTCGGGTCAGCCCCAGCATTTT.

The chain carries TRBV11-3 and TRBJ2-3; TRBD1 matches at 7 bases. From germline, CDR1 is SGHNT and CDR2 YENEEA. Trimming cost V 1 base and J 0 bases; bases outside gene matches: 7. CDR3 length equals 17 residues. CDR3 sequence reads: CASSLGMGTDSTDTQYF. In DNA form, the CDR3 reads TGTGCCAGCAGCTTAGGCATGGGGACAGATAGCACAGATACGCAGTATTTT.

The V and J genes are TRBV4-1 and TRBJ1-4, with D perhaps TRBD1 (6 bases). Per the germline V gene, CDR1 is MGHRA and CDR2 is YSYEKL. V lost 0 bases and J lost 0, with 20 bases in between. The CDR3 extends over 20 amino acids. Here the CDR3 reads CASSQEGQGRLSATNEKLFF. Here the CDR3 DNA reads TGCGCCAGCAGCCAAGAAGGGCAGGGGCGATTGAGTGCAACTAATGAAAAACTGTTTTTT.

This sequence joins TRBV7-9 and TRBJ2-1; TRBD2 is a possible D gene (6 bases). Germline-derived CDR1 and CDR2 are SEHNR and FQNEAQ (reference sequence). This CDR3 has 13 amino acids. Trimming removed 3 bases from V and 9 bases from J, with 12 bases in between. CDR3 DNA: TGTGCCAGCAGCTTCCCGACTAGTTTTGAGCAGTTCTTC. Its protein is CASSFPTSFEQFF.

In its sample, this clone was seen once. The chain recombines TRBV2 with TRBJ2-3; weak D call: TRBD2 (6 bases). The length of the CDR3 is 15 residues. With 4 bases removed from V and 0 bases from J, the gap between germline ends came to 11 bases. CDR1 is SNHLY, CDR2 FYNNEI, per germline. The CDR3 DNA reads TGTGCCAGCAGTGCTGATAGCGGTAGCACAGATACGCAGTATTTT. Its translation is CASSADSGSTDTQYF.

This clone was seen once. V gene TRBV10-3 combines with J gene TRBJ1-1; TRBD1 is a possible D gene (5 bases). There are 13 residues in the CDR3. Per the germline V gene, CDR1 is ENHRY and CDR2 is SYGVKD. V lost 6 bases and J lost 1, with 9 bases in between. CDR3 nucleotides: TGTGCCATCAGGGCGGGACCGAACACTGAAGCTTTCTTT. It codes for CAIRAGPNTEAFF.

This chain connects TRBV28 to TRBJ1-2; 10 nucleotides line up with TRBD1. Germline-derived CDR1 and CDR2 are MDHEN and SYDVKM. The J segment lost 7 bases and the V segment lost 2 bases, leaving 4 bases of the junction unmatched. The CDR3 is made up of 14 amino acids. CDR3: CASSLPDRGPGYTF. For the CDR3, the DNA is TGTGCCAGCAGTTTACCCGACAGGGGGCCTGGCTACACCTTC.

The chain carries TRBV7-9 and TRBJ1-2, with D possibly TRBD1 on 6 matching bases. Germline CDR1 SEHNR, CDR2 FQNEAQ (reference sequence). The V and J ends lost 5 bases and 4 bases respectively, with 14 bases between them. The CDR3 covers 14 residues. In nucleotides, the CDR3 is TGTGCCAGCAGCCCGGAGTTACAGGGCTATGGCTACACCTTC. Residues: CASSPELQGYGYTF. Filled out from reference TRBV7-9 and TRBJ1-2, the complete variable domain reads DTGVSQNPRHKITKRGQNVTFRCDPISEHNRLYWYRQTLGQGPEFLTYFQNEAQLEKSRLLSDRFSAERPKGSFSTLEIQRTEQGDSAMYLCASSPELQGYGYTFGSGTRLTVV.

The chain joins TRBV7-8 to TRBJ2-7; TRBD1 agrees at 7 bases. Germline V gives CDR1 SGHVS, CDR2 FQNEAQ. Germline trimming cut 5 bases from V and 4 bases from J; bases unmatched to any gene: 5. The CDR3 contains 13 residues. Written as DNA, the CDR3 is TGTGCCAGCAGCGACAGGGTTTTTTACGAGCAGTACTTC. Protein product: CASSDRVFYEQYF.

The chain links TRBV2 to TRBJ2-4; 8 bases line up with TRBD1. Trimming at V came to 5 bases and at J to 0 bases, leaving 9 bases not matched to a gene. CDR3 length: 17 residues. CDR1 is SNHLY and CDR2 is FYNNEI in the germline V gene. The CDR3 DNA sequence: TGTGCCAGCAGTCCGACAGGGGCCACGCTAGCCAAAAACATTCAGTACTTC. Protein sequence: CASSPTGATLAKNIQYF.

This chain connects TRBV13 to TRBJ2-7; 9 nucleotides match TRBD2. Losses at the gene ends were 5 bases for V and 6 bases for J; bases not matched to a gene: 8. The CDR3 length is 14 residues. The V gene's germline CDR1 is PRHDT and CDR2 FYEKMQ (reference sequence). The CDR3 reads CASSPSGARGEQYF. CDR3 sequence (DNA): TGTGCCAGCAGCCCTAGCGGGGCGAGGGGCGAGCAGTACTTC.

Of note for this clone: Germline and junction disagree at one end, which may indicate a read error. The J gene is TRBJ1-1, the V gene TRBV7-8; the D is unclear. Germline V gene lookup returns CDR1 SGHVS and CDR2 FQNEAQ. The CDR3 is 11 residues long. The CDR3 region has the DNA TGTGCCAGCAGGTTAGAGCTTGAAGCTTTCTTT. Amino acid sequence: CASRLELEAFF.

This clone was seen only a few times. V gene TRBV28 combines with J gene TRBJ2-3; a weak D match, TRBD1 (6 bases). Germline lookup yields CDR1 MDHEN and CDR2 SYDVKM. Trimming left V 6 bases short and J 6 bases short, with 19 bases between. The CDR3 spans 15 residues. CDR3 in amino acids: CASSRTGLPWDTQYF. CDR3 nucleotide sequence: TGTGCCAGCAGCCGTACAGGGCTACCCTGGGATACGCAGTATTTT.